These 27 T cell receptor beta chains originate from one sample sequenced in a study of T cell responses to AZD1222 COVID-19 vaccine. The table came from immunoSEQ multiplex PCR; TCRdb's copy has only in-frame clones and leaves some out. The sample lists approximately 200,000 clones; around 86% were seen once. The sample in question was peripheral blood, obtained on day 0 of MenACWY control vaccination. Receptors were obtained from an adult in good health.

The chain uses TRBV7-9 and TRBJ1-1, with a possible D match to TRBD1 (6 bases). The V gene lost 4 bases and the J gene lost 0 bases, with 15 bases spanning the gap. This CDR3 has 16 residues. Germline values: CDR1 SEHNR, CDR2 FQNEAQ (reference sequence). The CDR3 sequence: CASSYIGGAMNTEAFF. The CDR3 nucleotides are TGTGCCAGCAGCTACATTGGGGGGGCCATGAACACTGAAGCTTTCTTT.

The chain couples TRBV6-5 to TRBJ1-3, with D unresolved. The CDR3 loop spans 16 amino acids. Germline V lookup: CDR1 MNHEY, CDR2 SVGAGI. Trimming left V 2 bases short and J 4 bases short, with 15 bases between. The CDR3 DNA is TGTGCCAGCAGTTACGGGCGGTCAATAGGAGGAAACACCATATATTTT. This encodes CASSYGRSIGGNTIYF.

The chain couples TRBV3-1 (or the pseudogene TRBV3-2) to TRBJ1-6; D unclear. Germline loops: CDR1 LGHDT, CDR2 YNNKEL (reference sequence). The germline V and J ends were trimmed by 0 bases and 6 bases, with 9 bases remaining between them. This CDR3 is built from 15 residues. In DNA, the CDR3 is TGTGCCAGCAGCCAAGATGCCCAGCTTAATTCACCCCTCCACTTT. Amino acid sequence: CASSQDAQLNSPLHF.

The chain has TRBV6-2 or TRBV6-3 and TRBJ2-7; D perhaps matches TRBD1 (6 bases). Germline lookup yields CDR1 MNHEY and CDR2 SVGEGT. The CDR3 is 17 residues long. The V end was cut by 2 bases, the J end by 5 bases, with 22 bases between. Written as DNA, the CDR3 is TGTGCCAGCAGTTACGCCCTGGGCAGGGGTACAACTCACGAGCAGTACTTC. Translated, it gives CASSYALGRGTTHEQYF.

The gene calls are TRBV5-4 and TRBJ1-2; D remains unclear. V was clipped by 0 bases and J by 1 base, with 10 bases between them. This CDR3 is built from 15 residues. The germline V gene has CDR1 SGHNT and CDR2 YYREEE (reference sequence). CDR3 sequence (DNA): TGTGCCAGCAGCTTGGGTGTGTCGAATAACTATGGCTACACCTTC. It specifies CASSLGVSNNYGYTF.

The V call is TRBV5-4, the J call TRBJ1-2, with TRBD1 matching over 7 bases. The junction had 10 bases not matched to a gene; V was cut back by 0 bases and J by 2 bases. There are 17 residues in the CDR3. CDR1 and CDR2 (germline): SGHNT, YYREEE (reference sequence). The CDR3 loop reads CASSLAGGQLSNYGYTF. The CDR3 region has the DNA TGTGCCAGCAGCTTGGCCGGGGGACAGCTGTCAAACTATGGCTACACCTTC.

The chain carries TRBV4-1 and TRBJ1-6; 7 bases align to TRBD1. This CDR3 is 15 amino acids long. After removal of 2 bases from V and 10 bases from J, the junction contained 8 bases not matched to a gene. The germline gives CDR1 MGHRA, CDR2 YSYEKL. The CDR3 loop reads CASSQQGESRSPLHF. CDR3 DNA: TGCGCCAGCAGCCAACAGGGGGAGTCTCGGTCACCCCTCCACTTT.

The J gene is TRBJ2-7, the V gene TRBV28, with 10 bases aligning to TRBD2. This CDR3 has 14 amino acids. Trimming took 5 bases from V and 4 from J; bases not matched to a gene: 5. The germline V gene has CDR1 MDHEN and CDR2 SYDVKM. Here the CDR3 reads CASSPKRGGYEQYF. The DNA for the CDR3 is TGTGCCAGCAGTCCTAAGCGGGGGGGTTACGAGCAGTACTTC.

V is TRBV19 and J is TRBJ1-1; D is unresolved. V was shortened by 6 bases and J by 1 base, with 12 bases between the two germline ends. Germline CDR1 LNHDA, CDR2 SQIVND (reference sequence). The CDR3 extends over 14 amino acids. CDR3 DNA: TGTGCCAGTAGCCCGGGATTCTCGAACACTGAAGCTTTCTTT. This gives the protein CASSPGFSNTEAFF. The full variable domain, in which reference TRBV19 and TRBJ1-1 provide the parts outside the CDR3, is DGGITQSPKYLFRKEGQNVTLSCEQNLNHDAMYWYRQDPGQGLRLIYYSQIVNDFQKGDIAEGYSVSREKKESFPLTVTSAQKNPTAFYLCASSPGFSNTEAFFGQGTRLTVV.

This sequence joins TRBV11-1 and TRBJ1-1; D gene uncertain. In germline, CDR1 is SGHAT, CDR2 FQDESV (reference sequence). With 6 bases removed from V and 4 bases from J, the gap between germline ends came to 15 bases. This CDR3 has 14 residues. CDR3 sequence reads: CASSSNFGSTEAFF. The CDR3 DNA reads TGTGCCAGCAGTTCAAACTTTGGGAGCACTGAAGCTTTCTTT. Filled out from reference TRBV11-1 and TRBJ1-1, the complete variable domain reads EAEVAQSPRYKITEKSQAVAFWCDPISGHATLYWYRQILGQGPELLVQFQDESVVDDSQLPKDRFSAERLKGVDSTLKIQPAELGDSAMYLCASSSNFGSTEAFFGQGTRLTVV.

The chain uses TRBV25-1 and TRBJ1-4, with D unresolved. The ends were cut back, 3 bases at V and 0 bases at J, with 8 bases in the middle. This CDR3 has 15 residues. CDR1 is MGHDK, CDR2 SYGVNS, per germline. CDR3 DNA sequence: TGTGCCAGCAGTGACGGGTTTGCAACTAATGAAAAACTGTTTTTT. Its translation: CASSDGFATNEKLFF.

The rearrangement uses TRBV3-1 (or the pseudogene TRBV3-2) and TRBJ2-7; D remains ambiguous. Germline V gene sequence: CDR1 LGHDT, CDR2 YNNKEL (reference sequence). Trimming pared 1 base from V and 2 bases from J, leaving 12 bases between. The CDR3 is made up of 15 amino acids. The chain's CDR3 is CASSQGRSLTYEQYF. CDR3 sequence (DNA): TGTGCCAGCAGCCAAGGGAGAAGCCTAACCTACGAGCAGTACTTC.

The chain employs TRBV6-5 and TRBJ1-5, with 8 positions matching TRBD1. This CDR3 contains 14 residues. Germline CDR1 is MNHEY and CDR2 is SVGAGI. Trimming cost V 7 bases and J 6 bases; bases outside gene matches: 8. CDR3 nucleotide sequence: TGTGCCAGCACCCAGACAGGGGCCGTTCAGCCCCAGCATTTT. It yields the protein CASTQTGAVQPQHF.

V is TRBV7-8 and J is TRBJ1-5; 8 nucleotides line up with TRBD1. Per the germline V gene, CDR1 is SGHVS and CDR2 is FQNEAQ. CDR3 size: 14 residues. The V gene end was trimmed by 4 bases and the J gene end by 4 bases; junction bases not matched to a gene: 3. CDR3 sequence: CASSSWTGNQPQHF. The CDR3 nucleotides are TGTGCCAGCAGCTCTTGGACAGGGAATCAGCCCCAGCATTTT.

The gene calls are TRBV6-5 and TRBJ2-6; D possibly corresponds to TRBD2 (6 bases). The CDR3 is 15 amino acids. Trimming stripped 8 bases from V and 0 bases from J, with 11 bases between. Germline CDR1 reads MNHEY; CDR2 reads SVGAGI. The CDR3 DNA follows: TGTGCCAGCGGACGACTAGACTCTGGGGCCAACGTCCTGACTTTC. Protein sequence: CASGRLDSGANVLTF.

CDR3 nucleotides: TGTGCCACCAGCAGAGATTCCGGAGGCGGGGGAGATACGCAGTATTTT. Amino acid sequence: CATSRDSGGGGDTQYF. The rearrangement joins TRBV15 to TRBJ2-3, with 7 bases identical to TRBD2. J was trimmed by 5 bases and V by 0 bases; bases with no gene match: 8. There are 16 residues in the CDR3. CDR1 and CDR2 (germline): LNHNV, YYDKDF (reference sequence).

V usage is TRBV19 and J usage is TRBJ2-1; perhaps D is TRBD1 or TRBD2 (5 bases each). Germline V gives CDR1 LNHDA, CDR2 SQIVND (reference sequence). Between the trimmed V and J ends, which lost 6 bases and 4 bases, there was a span of 16 bases. This CDR3 is built from 15 residues. CDR3 sequence: CASRNRDGGYNEQFF. For the CDR3, the DNA is TGTGCCAGTAGGAACCGGGACGGAGGATACAATGAGCAGTTCTTC.

V gene TRBV14 combines with J gene TRBJ2-7; possible D gene TRBD1, 5 bases. The germline V gene has CDR1 SGHDN and CDR2 FVKESK. The length of the CDR3 is 15 residues. Trimming pared 1 base from V and 5 bases from J, leaving 15 bases between. The CDR3 here is CASSQGPPDTNEQYF. CDR3 DNA: TGTGCCAGCAGCCAAGGGCCGCCGGACACAAACGAGCAGTACTTC.

The chain recombines TRBV5-1 with TRBJ1-1; D is ambiguous. From germline, CDR1 is SGHRS and CDR2 YFSETQ. V lost 4 bases to trimming and J lost 5 bases, with 9 bases between them. The CDR3 spans 12 residues. CDR3 sequence (DNA): TGCGCCAGCAGCCCCCGAGGGACTGAAGCTTTCTTT. It specifies CASSPRGTEAFF.

The V call is TRBV24-1, the J call TRBJ1-2; D gene ambiguous. Per germline, CDR1 KGHDR and CDR2 SFDVKD. The V end was cut by 4 bases, the J end by 7 bases, with 15 bases between. This CDR3 spans 14 amino acids. The CDR3 DNA follows: TGTGCCACCAGTGACCCCGGTGGCATTTCTGGCTACACCTTC. Translated, it gives CATSDPGGISGYTF.

This clone appeared a few times. The chain employs TRBV29-1 and TRBJ2-1; 11 nucleotides line up with TRBD2. This CDR3 comprises 13 residues. The trim removed 4 bases at V and 6 bases at J, leaving 2 bases unmatched. In germline, CDR1 is SQVTM, CDR2 ANQGSEA. CDR3 coding DNA: TGCAGCGTTGTTGGGACTAGCGGCAATGAGCAGTTCTTC. This codes for CSVVGTSGNEQFF.

The chain carries TRBV27 and TRBJ1-5; D unclear. Per germline, CDR1 MNHEY and CDR2 SMNVEV (reference sequence). The CDR3 covers 15 residues. V dropped 5 bases and J dropped 0 bases, with 11 bases sitting between them. The CDR3 spells CASSPQAHSNQPQHF. The CDR3 DNA sequence: TGTGCCAGCAGTCCCCAGGCGCATAGCAATCAGCCCCAGCATTTT.

The genes are TRBV20-1 and TRBJ2-7; 8 bases are a match to TRBD2. The ends lost 3 bases at V and 6 bases at J; junction bases unmatched: 7. The CDR3 runs to 13 residues. In germline, CDR1 is DFQATT, CDR2 SNEGSKA (reference sequence). The DNA for the CDR3 is TGCAGTGCTAGTGCGGGGGGAAGGGGCGAGCAGTACTTC. Residues: CSASAGGRGEQYF.

This rearrangement joins TRBV19 to TRBJ1-1, with TRBD1 matching 7 bases. CDR1 and CDR2 (germline): LNHDA, SQIVND (reference sequence). CDR3 size: 15 residues. The junction had 8 bases not matched to a gene; V was cut back by 3 bases and J by 4 bases. The CDR3 reads CASSMILRGSTEAFF. CDR3 bases: TGTGCCAGTAGTATGATTCTCAGGGGGAGCACTGAAGCTTTCTTT.

The chain links TRBV3-1 (or the pseudogene TRBV3-2) to TRBJ2-1, with 14 bases fitting TRBD2. Germline V gene lookup returns CDR1 LGHDT and CDR2 YNNKEL (reference sequence). The CDR3 is 18 residues long. The junction had 10 bases not matched to a gene; V was cut back by 4 bases and J by 5 bases. CDR3 bases: TGTGCCAGCAGCCTCGGACTAGCGGGAGGTATAAAAAACAATGAGCAGTTCTTC. Protein: CASSLGLAGGIKNNEQFF.

This clone was recorded once. V gene TRBV10-3 combines with J gene TRBJ1-4, with 7 positions matching TRBD1. This CDR3 region has 14 residues. V lost 6 bases and J lost 5; bases outside the gene matches: 6. Germline CDR1 is ENHRY and CDR2 is SYGVKD. The CDR3 coding sequence is TGTGCCATCAGCCCCGGGACAGCGAATGAAAAACTGTTTTTT. This translates into CAISPGTANEKLFF.

V usage is TRBV12-3 or TRBV12-4 and J usage is TRBJ1-2; tentative D call: TRBD1 (5 bases). Trimming pared 11 bases from V and 5 bases from J, leaving 12 bases between. The CDR3 has 11 residues. The CDR3 loop is CAWLGVYGYTF. In nucleotides, the CDR3 is TGTGCCTGGTTAGGGGTTTATGGCTACACCTTC.